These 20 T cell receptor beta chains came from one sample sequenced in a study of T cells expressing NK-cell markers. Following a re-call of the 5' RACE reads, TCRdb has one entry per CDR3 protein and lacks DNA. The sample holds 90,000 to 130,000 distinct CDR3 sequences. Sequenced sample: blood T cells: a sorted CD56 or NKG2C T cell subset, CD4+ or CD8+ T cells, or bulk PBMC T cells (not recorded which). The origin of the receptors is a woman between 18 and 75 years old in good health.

CDR3 loop: CATSDRDKFYGYTF. The chain is built from TRBV24-1 and TRBJ1-2; absent DNA, TCRdb's TRBD1 call cannot be checked. The CDR3 consists of 14 residues. Germline V lookup: CDR1 KGHDR, CDR2 SFDVKD.

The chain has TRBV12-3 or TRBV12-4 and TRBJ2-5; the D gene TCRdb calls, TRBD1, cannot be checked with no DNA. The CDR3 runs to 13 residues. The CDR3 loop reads CASRSSGRETQYF.

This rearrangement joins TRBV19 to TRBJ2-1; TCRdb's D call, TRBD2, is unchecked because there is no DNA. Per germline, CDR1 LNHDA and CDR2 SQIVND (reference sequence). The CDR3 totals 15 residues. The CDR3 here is CASRLAGEGYNEQFF.

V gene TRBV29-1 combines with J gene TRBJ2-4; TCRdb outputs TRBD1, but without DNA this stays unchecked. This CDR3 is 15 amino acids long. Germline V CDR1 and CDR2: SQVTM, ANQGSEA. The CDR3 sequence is CSVEGAPLAKNIQYF. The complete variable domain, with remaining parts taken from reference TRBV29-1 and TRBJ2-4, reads SAVISQKPSRDICQRGTSLTIQCQVDSQVTMMFWYRQQPGQSLTLIATANQGSEATYESGFVIDKFPISRPNLTFSTLTVSNMSPEDSSIYLCSVEGAPLAKNIQYFGAGTRLSVL.

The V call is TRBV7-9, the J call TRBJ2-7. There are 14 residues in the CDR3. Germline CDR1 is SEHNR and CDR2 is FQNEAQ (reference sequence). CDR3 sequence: CASSPVGVRYEQYF.

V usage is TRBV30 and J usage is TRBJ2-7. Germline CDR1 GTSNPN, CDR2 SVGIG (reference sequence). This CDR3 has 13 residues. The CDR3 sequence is CAWSGDLSYEQYF.

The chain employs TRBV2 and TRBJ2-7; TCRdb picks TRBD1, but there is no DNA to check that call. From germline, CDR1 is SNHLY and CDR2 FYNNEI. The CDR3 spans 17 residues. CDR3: CASSDPWKGGSSYEQYF.

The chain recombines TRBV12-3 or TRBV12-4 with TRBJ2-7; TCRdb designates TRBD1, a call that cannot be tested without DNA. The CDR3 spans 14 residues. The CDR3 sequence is CASSSAGPDGEQYF.

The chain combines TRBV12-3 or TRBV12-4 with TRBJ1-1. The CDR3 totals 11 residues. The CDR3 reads CAVVMNTEAFF.

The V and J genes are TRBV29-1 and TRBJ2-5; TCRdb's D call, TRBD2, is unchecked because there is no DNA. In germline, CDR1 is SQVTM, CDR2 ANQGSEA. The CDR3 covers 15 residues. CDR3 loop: CSVEAPTTDQETQYF.

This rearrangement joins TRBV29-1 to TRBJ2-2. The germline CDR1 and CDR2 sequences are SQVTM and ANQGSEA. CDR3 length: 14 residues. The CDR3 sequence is CSVEGGSDTGELFF.

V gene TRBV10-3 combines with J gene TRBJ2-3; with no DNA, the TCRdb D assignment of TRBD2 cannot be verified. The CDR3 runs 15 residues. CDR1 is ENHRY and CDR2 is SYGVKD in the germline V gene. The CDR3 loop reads CAIKRGPASTDTQYF.

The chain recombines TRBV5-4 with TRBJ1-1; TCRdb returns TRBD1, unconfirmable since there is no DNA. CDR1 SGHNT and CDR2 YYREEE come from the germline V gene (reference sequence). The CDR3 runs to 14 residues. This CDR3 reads CASSSTGAYTEAFF.

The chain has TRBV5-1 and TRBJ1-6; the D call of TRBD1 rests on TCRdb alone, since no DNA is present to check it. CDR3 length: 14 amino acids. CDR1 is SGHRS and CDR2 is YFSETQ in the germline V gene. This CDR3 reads CASSPGPDNSPLHF.

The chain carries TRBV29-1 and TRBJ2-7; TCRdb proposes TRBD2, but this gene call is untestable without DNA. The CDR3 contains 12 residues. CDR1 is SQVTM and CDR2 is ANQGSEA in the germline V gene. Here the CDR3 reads CSASGLPYEQYF.

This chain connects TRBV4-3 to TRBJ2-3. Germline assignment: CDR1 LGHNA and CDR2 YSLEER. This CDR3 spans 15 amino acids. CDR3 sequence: CASSQESASTDTQYF.

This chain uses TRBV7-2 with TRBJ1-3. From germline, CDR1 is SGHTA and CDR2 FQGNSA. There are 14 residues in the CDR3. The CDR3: CASSRTPNGDTIYF.

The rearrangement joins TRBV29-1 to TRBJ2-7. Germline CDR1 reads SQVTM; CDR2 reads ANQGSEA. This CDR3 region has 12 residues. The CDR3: CSVLDSSYEQYF.

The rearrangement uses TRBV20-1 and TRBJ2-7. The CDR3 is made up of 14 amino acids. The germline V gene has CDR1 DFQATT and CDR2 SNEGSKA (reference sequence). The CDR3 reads CSASLATSSYEQYF.

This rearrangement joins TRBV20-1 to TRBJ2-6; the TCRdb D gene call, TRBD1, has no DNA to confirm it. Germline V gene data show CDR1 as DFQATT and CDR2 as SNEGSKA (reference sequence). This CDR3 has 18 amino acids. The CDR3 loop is CSANQEGGNPSGANVLTF.